A selection of T cell receptor beta chains follows, all from one sample in a study of T cell responses to AZD1222 COVID-19 vaccine. The table came from immunoSEQ multiplex PCR; TCRdb's copy has only in-frame clones and leaves some out. The top ten hold under 1.5% of the sample, which has roughly 70,000 clones, 87% seen once. Source: peripheral blood, taken 28 days after the second AZD1222 dose. The source of these receptors is an adult who received the AZD1222 COVID-19 vaccine. Both conserved end residues are part of each CDR3. D genes are given only for firm matches. Clone sizes are given selectively: once, few, many, or a class where the clone is expanded.

D | size | J | length | V | CDR3
NA | few | TRBJ1-1 | 14 | TRBV4-2 | CASSQGGSRSKAFF
TRBD1 | NA | TRBJ1-2 | 15 | TRBV19 | CASSSRTGEGYGYTF
NA | NA | TRBJ1-2 | 16 | TRBV24-1 | CATSDSRGQGTGGYTF
TRBD2 | NA | TRBJ2-5 | 16 | TRBV4-2 | CASSQGTSGGTQTQYF
NA | NA | TRBJ1-1 | 18 | TRBV7-6 | CASSLASITGTRNTEAFF
NA | NA | TRBJ2-6 | 14 | TRBV4-3 | CASSQDLGANVLTF
NA | NA | TRBJ1-3 | 13 | TRBV6-5 | CASRQDSGNTIYF
NA | NA | TRBJ1-3 | 16 | TRBV7-6 | CASSLSGTAIGNTIYF
TRBD1 | once | TRBJ1-1 | 15 | TRBV6-5 | CASVNRGLGNTEAFF
NA | NA | TRBJ1-2 | 13 | TRBV9 | CASSARGFYGYTF
NA | NA | TRBJ1-2 | 14 | TRBV10-3 | CAISPGLREAGYTF
NA | NA | TRBJ1-2 | 15 | TRBV4-1 | CASSPLERGAIGYTF
NA | NA | TRBJ2-7 | 13 | TRBV6-6 | CASTRDSSYEQYF
NA | NA | TRBJ1-5 | 13 | TRBV12-3/TRBV12-4 | CASSWGGNQPQHF
NA | once | TRBJ2-1 | 16 | TRBV5-1 | CASSPFEGSSYNEQFF
NA | NA | TRBJ2-3 | 14 | TRBV6-5 | CASSYAGRADTQYF
NA | NA | TRBJ2-5 | 13 | TRBV7-3 | CASSSGTVETQYF
NA | NA | TRBJ1-2 | 10 | TRBV6-5 | CATRLEGYTF
NA | NA | TRBJ1-2 | 12 | TRBV12-3/TRBV12-4 | CASSLSGYRYTF
TRBD1 | NA | TRBJ2-5 | 15 | TRBV6-5 | CASSPQGAAGETQYF
NA | NA | TRBJ2-2 | 11 | TRBV5-6 | CASSLSGELFF
TRBD1 | NA | TRBJ2-1 | 15 | TRBV6-2/TRBV6-3 | CASSYGQGAYNEQFF
NA | NA | TRBJ2-1 | 12 | TRBV19 | CASSMRGNEQFF
NA | NA | TRBJ1-5 | 14 | TRBV27 | CASSSTGLREPQHF
TRBD2 | NA | TRBJ2-1 | 16 | TRBV27 | CASSLSTSGMYNEQFF
TRBD2 | NA | TRBJ2-5 | 15 | TRBV19 | CASRPIGSQRGTQYF
NA | NA | TRBJ2-5 | 10 | TRBV29-1 | CSVGEETQYF
NA | NA | TRBJ1-1 | 14 | TRBV6-1 | CASSEDRVLRKAFF
TRBD2 | NA | TRBJ2-1 | 17 | TRBV4-3 | CASSRAGGRISYNEQFF
NA | NA | TRBJ2-2 | 14 | TRBV29-1 | CSVVTFGDTGELFF
NA | NA | TRBJ1-2 | 16 | TRBV7-9 | CASTPSSGRRIYGYTF
TRBD1 | NA | TRBJ2-7 | 15 | TRBV29-1 | CSVDDPTTGSGEQYF
NA | NA | TRBJ2-2 | 16 | TRBV11-2 | CASSSGGHLHTGELFF
NA | NA | TRBJ1-3 | 16 | TRBV5-1 | CASSPGDSTPGNTIYF
TRBD1 | NA | TRBJ1-3 | 17 | TRBV5-1 | CASSWGGTAVSGNTIYF
TRBD2 | NA | TRBJ2-7 | 15 | TRBV11-2 | CASSLAGGSPYEQYF
TRBD1 | NA | TRBJ1-6 | 14 | TRBV18 | CASSPSGGNSPLHF
NA | NA | TRBJ1-6 | 13 | TRBV14 | CASKQGSHSPLHF
NA | NA | TRBJ2-7 | 15 | TRBV9 | CASSVTGSRGYEQYF
NA | few | TRBJ1-3 | 16 | TRBV7-9 | CASSLRRGSSGNTIYF
NA | NA | TRBJ1-1 | 15 | TRBV5-6 | CASSLPGDLNTEAFF
TRBD1 | NA | TRBJ1-1 | 14 | TRBV9 | CASSRGQGTTEAFF
TRBD1 | NA | TRBJ1-1 | 14 | TRBV6-5 | CASRGQGGMAEAFF
NA | NA | TRBJ2-1 | 15 | TRBV7-2 | CASSLSTRGRNEQFF
TRBD1 | NA | TRBJ2-5 | 15 | TRBV5-1 | CASSLGQGYQETQYF
NA | NA | TRBJ1-1 | 11 | TRBV28 | CASMVGTEAFF
NA | NA | TRBJ2-7 | 12 | TRBV7-2 | CASSVGGYEQYF
TRBD2 | once | TRBJ2-5 | 14 | TRBV29-1 | CSVGTGGGQETQYF
NA | NA | TRBJ2-1 | 15 | TRBV12-5 | CATLRGGSSYNEQFF
NA | NA | TRBJ1-1 | 14 | TRBV5-1 | CASSSDAANTEAFF
NA | NA | TRBJ1-1 | 14 | TRBV9 | CASSVEQQNTEAFF
NA | NA | TRBJ2-5 | 15 | TRBV11-2 | CASSPSRQTQETQYF
NA | once | TRBJ1-1 | 15 | TRBV11-2 | CASSLDSGSNTEAFF
NA | NA | TRBJ2-7 | 15 | TRBV7-9 | CASSPSLFRGYEQYF
NA | NA | TRBJ1-2 | 14 | TRBV5-1 | CASRETAANYGYTF